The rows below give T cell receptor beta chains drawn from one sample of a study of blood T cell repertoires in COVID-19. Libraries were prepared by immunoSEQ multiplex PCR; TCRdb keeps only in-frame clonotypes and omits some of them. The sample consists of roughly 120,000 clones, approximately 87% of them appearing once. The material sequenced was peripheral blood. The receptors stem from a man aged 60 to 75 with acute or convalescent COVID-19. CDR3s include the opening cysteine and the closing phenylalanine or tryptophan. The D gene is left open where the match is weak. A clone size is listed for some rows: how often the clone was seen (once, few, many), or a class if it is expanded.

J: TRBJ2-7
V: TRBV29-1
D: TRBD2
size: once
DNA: TGCAGCGTCCTTAGCGGGCCTTTCTACGAGCAGTACTTC
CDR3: CSVLSGPFYEQYF

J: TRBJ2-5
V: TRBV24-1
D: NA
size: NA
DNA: TGTGCCACCGGAGGAGAGGAGACCCAGTACTTC
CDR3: CATGGEETQYF

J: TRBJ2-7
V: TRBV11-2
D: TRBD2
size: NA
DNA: TGTGCCAGCAGCTCAGAGCCTAGCGGGAAGGAGTACTTC
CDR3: CASSSEPSGKEYF

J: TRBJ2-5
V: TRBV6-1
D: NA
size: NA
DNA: TGTGCCAGCAGCCGGGACATCCAAGAGACCCAGTACTTC
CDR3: CASSRDIQETQYF

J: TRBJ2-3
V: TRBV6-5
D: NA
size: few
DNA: TGTGCCAGCATGGCTGGGAAGGGGACAGATACGCAGTATTTT
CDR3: CASMAGKGTDTQYF

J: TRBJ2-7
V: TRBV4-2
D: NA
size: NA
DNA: TGTGCCAGCAGCCAAGAGTCTGAGGGCGAGCAGTACTTC
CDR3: CASSQESEGEQYF

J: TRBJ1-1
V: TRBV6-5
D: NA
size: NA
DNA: TGTGCCAGCAGTTACGGTGGCGGTGGGACTGAAGCTTTCTTT
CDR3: CASSYGGGGTEAFF

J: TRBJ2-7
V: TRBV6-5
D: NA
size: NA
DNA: TGTGCCAGCAGGTCAGGGATCTACGAGCAGTACTTC
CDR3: CASRSGIYEQYF

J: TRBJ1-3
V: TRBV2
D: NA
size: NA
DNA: TGTGCCAGCAGCCGAGATACCTCTGGAAACACCATATATTTT
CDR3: CASSRDTSGNTIYF

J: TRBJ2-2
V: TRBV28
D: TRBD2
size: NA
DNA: TGTGCCAGCAGAAGCGGGAACCGGGAGCTGTTTTTT
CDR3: CASRSGNRELFF

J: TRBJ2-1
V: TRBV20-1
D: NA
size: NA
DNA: TGCAGTGCGAAGGACATCGAGCAGTTCTTC
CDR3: CSAKDIEQFF

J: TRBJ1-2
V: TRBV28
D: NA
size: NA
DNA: TGTGCCAGCCTTGCCGGCGGGGACCTCTATGGCTACACCTTC
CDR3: CASLAGGDLYGYTF

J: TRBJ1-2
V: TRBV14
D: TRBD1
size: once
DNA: TGTGCCAGCAGCCCACCTGGACAGGGACCTTGGGGCTACACCTTC
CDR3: CASSPPGQGPWGYTF

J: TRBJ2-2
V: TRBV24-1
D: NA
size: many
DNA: TGTGCCACCAGTGATTTGCAGAGCGACACCGGGGAGCTGTTTTTT
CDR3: CATSDLQSDTGELFF

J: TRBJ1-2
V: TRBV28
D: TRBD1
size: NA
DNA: TGTGCCAGCAGCGAAAGAGGACAGGGGGATCGCTATGGCTACACCTTC
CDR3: CASSERGQGDRYGYTF

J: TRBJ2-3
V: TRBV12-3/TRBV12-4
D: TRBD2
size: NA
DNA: TGTGCCATCCTAAGACTAGCGGGAGATACGCAGTATTTT
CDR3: CAILRLAGDTQYF

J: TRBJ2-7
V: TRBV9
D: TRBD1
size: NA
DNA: TGTGCCAGCAGCGAGGGGGACAGGTCCTACGAGCAGTACTTC
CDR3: CASSEGDRSYEQYF

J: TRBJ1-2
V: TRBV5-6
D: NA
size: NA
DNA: TGTGCCAGCAGCTTGACGGTAACACGGGATAACTATGGCTACACCTTC
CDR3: CASSLTVTRDNYGYTF

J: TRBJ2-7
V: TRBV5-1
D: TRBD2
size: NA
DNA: TGCGCCAGCAGCACCGGGAGGGACCTCTCCTACGAGCAGTACTTC
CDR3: CASSTGRDLSYEQYF

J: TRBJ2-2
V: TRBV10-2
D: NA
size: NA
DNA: TGCGCCAGCAGTCCGGGATTTACCGGGGAGCTGTTTTTT
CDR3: CASSPGFTGELFF

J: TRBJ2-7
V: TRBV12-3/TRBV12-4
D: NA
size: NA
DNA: TGTGCCAGCAGTTTGGGGCAGGGGCACGAGCAGTACTTC
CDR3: CASSLGQGHEQYF

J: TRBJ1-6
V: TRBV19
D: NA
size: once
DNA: TGTGCCAGTAGCGGGAATTCACCCCTCCACTTT
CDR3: CASSGNSPLHF

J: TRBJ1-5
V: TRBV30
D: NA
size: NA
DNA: TGTGCCTGGAGTGTTTGGGGAGGCAATCAGCCCCAGCATTTT
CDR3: CAWSVWGGNQPQHF

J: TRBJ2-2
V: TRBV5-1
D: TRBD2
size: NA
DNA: TGCGCCAGCAGCTGGGGACTAGCGGGACGGGCCGGGGAGCTGTTTTTT
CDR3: CASSWGLAGRAGELFF

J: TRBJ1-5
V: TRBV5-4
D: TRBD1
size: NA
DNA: TGTGCCAGCAGCCAGGACAGGGGGCGCAATCAGCCCCAGCATTTT
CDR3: CASSQDRGRNQPQHF

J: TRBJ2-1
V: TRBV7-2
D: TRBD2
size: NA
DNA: TGTGCCAGCAGCACTCGGAGCGGGAGCTCCTACAATGAGCAGTTCTTC
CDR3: CASSTRSGSSYNEQFF

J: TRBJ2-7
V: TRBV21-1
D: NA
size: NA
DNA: TGTGCCAGCAGCGCCCCGGGACAGGGTAATAATGGCTTC
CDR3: CASSAPGQGNNGF

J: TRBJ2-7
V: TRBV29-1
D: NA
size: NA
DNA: TGCAGCGTTCGGGGGTCAACCTACGAGCAGTACTTC
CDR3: CSVRGSTYEQYF

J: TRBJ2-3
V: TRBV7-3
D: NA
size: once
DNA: TGTGCCAGCAGCCCCACGGTGGGGGGAGATACGCAGTATTTT
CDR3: CASSPTVGGDTQYF

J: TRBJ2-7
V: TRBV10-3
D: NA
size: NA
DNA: TGTGCCATCAGGAAAGGACAGACCTACGAGCAGTACTTC
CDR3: CAIRKGQTYEQYF

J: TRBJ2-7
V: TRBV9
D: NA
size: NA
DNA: TGTGCCAGCAGCGCGACTAGTTTCCACGAGCAGTACTTC
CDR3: CASSATSFHEQYF

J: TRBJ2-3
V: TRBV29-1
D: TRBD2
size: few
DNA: TGCAGCGTGGGACTAGCGGGAACCGATACGCAGTATTTT
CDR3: CSVGLAGTDTQYF

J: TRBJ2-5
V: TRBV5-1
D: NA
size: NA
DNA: TGCGCCAGCAGCTTTCGACTGCAAGAGACCCAGTACTTC
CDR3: CASSFRLQETQYF

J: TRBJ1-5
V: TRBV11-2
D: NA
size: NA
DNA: TGTGCCAGCAGCCCTCGACCGGGGGAGGGTCAGTCCCAGCATTTT
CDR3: CASSPRPGEGQSQHF

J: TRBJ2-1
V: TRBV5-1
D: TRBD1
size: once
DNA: TGCGCCAGCAGCGCCCTGACAGGGGGATACAATGAGCAGTTCTTC
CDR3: CASSALTGGYNEQFF

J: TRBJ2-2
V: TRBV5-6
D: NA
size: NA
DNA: TGTGCCAGCAGCTTGGTGGGCAGTGGGGAGGTGACCGGGGAGCTGTTTTTT
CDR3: CASSLVGSGEVTGELFF

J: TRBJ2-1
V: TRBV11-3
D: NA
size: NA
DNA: TGTGCCAGCAGCCCCAGTAGCTGGTCCTCCTACAATGAGCAGTTCTTC
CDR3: CASSPSSWSSYNEQFF

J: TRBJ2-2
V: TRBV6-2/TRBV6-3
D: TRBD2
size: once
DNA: TGTGCCAGCAGTTACCCTCGACTAGCCACTATGATGTTTTTT
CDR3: CASSYPRLATMMFF

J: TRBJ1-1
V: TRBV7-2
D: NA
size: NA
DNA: TGTGCCAGCAGCTTCACCGGGACAAACACTGAAGCTTTCTTT
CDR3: CASSFTGTNTEAFF

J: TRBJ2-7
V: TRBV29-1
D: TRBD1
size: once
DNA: TGCAGCGTGGGACAGGCGTCCTACGAGCAGTACTTC
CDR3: CSVGQASYEQYF

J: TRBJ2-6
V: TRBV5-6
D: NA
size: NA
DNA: TGTGCCAGCAGCTTCAGGGGCTCTGGGGCCAACGTCCTGACTTTC
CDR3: CASSFRGSGANVLTF

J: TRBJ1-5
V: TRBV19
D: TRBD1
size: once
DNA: TGTGCCAGTAGGGACCTGGACAGGGGGCTTCAGCCCCAGCATTTT
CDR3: CASRDLDRGLQPQHF

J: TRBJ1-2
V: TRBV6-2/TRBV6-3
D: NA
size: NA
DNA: TGTGCCAGCAGTGGCCCTCGACAGTGGAACTATGGCTACACCTTC
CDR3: CASSGPRQWNYGYTF

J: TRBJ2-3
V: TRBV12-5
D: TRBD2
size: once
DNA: TGTGCTAGTGGTTGGGGGGGGGCAGATACGCAGTATTTT
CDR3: CASGWGGADTQYF

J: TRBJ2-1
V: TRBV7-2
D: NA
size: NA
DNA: TGTGCCAGCAGCTTAGCTGCGCAGGGCGGTCAGTTCTTC
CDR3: CASSLAAQGGQFF

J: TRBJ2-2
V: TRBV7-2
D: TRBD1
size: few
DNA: TGTGCCAGCAGCTTATGGGGACAGGGGGCGACCGGGGAGCTGTTTTTT
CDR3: CASSLWGQGATGELFF

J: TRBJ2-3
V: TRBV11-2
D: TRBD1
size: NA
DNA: TGTGCCAGCAGCTTGTCGCGGGACAGGGCCGGAGATACGCAGTATTTT
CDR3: CASSLSRDRAGDTQYF

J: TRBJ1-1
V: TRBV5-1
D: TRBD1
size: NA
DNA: TGCGCCAGCAGCTCCGTCCCGGGACAGGGTTCGGCTTTCTTT
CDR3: CASSSVPGQGSAFF

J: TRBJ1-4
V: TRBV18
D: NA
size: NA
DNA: TGTGCCAGCTCACCAGGGGCGAATGAAAAACTGTTTTTT
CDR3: CASSPGANEKLFF

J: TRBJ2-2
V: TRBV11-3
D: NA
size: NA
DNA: TGTGCCAGCAGAAAAGCCGGTAGCGGCACCGGGGAGCTGTTTTTT
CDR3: CASRKAGSGTGELFF

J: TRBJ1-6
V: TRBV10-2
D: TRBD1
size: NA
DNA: TGCGCCAGTCCCGGACAGGGTAATTCACCCCTCCACTTT
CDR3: CASPGQGNSPLHF

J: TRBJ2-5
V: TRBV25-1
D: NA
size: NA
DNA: TGTGCCAGCAGTGAACGGTCCGTCTCAGAGACCCAGTACTTC
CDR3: CASSERSVSETQYF

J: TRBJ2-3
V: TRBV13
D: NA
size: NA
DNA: TGTGCCAGCAGCTTCGGGACAGATACGCAGTATTTT
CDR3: CASSFGTDTQYF

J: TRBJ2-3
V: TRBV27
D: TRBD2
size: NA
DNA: TGTGCCAGCAGTGGACTAGCAAGGAGTACAGATACGCAGTATTTT
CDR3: CASSGLARSTDTQYF

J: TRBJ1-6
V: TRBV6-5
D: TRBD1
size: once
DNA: TGTGCCAGCAGTTACCACACCGGGACAGAAAATTCACCCCTCCACTTT
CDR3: CASSYHTGTENSPLHF

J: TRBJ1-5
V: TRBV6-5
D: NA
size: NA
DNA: TGTGCCACGGTTGGAGTCAATCAGCCCCAGCATTTT
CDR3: CATVGVNQPQHF

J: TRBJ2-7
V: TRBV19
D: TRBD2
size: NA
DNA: TGTGCCAGTAGTATAGCCATGGGAGGGACCTACGAGCAGTACTTC
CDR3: CASSIAMGGTYEQYF

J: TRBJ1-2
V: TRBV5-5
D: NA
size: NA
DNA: TGTGCCAGCAGCATCTTCCAGGGGAACTATGGCTACACCTTC
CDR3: CASSIFQGNYGYTF

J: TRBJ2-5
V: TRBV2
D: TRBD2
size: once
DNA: TGTGCCAGCAGTGATGGACTAGCGGGAGATAAGAAGACCCAGTACTTC
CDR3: CASSDGLAGDKKTQYF